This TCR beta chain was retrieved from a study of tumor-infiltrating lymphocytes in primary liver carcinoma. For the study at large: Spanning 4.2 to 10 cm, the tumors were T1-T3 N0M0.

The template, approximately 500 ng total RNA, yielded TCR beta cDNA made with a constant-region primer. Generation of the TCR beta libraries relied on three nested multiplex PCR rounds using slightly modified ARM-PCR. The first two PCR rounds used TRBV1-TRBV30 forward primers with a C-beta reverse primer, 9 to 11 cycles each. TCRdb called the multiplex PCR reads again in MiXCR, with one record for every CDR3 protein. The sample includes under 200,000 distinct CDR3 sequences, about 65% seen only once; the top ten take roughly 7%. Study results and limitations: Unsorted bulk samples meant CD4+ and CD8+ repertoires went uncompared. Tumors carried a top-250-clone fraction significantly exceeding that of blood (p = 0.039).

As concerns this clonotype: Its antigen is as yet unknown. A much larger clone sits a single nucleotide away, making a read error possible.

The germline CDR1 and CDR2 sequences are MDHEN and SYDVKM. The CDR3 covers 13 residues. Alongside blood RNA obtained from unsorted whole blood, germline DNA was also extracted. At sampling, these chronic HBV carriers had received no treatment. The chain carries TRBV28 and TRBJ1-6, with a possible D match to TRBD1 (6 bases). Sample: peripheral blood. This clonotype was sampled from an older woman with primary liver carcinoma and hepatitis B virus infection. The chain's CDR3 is CASKGQVNSPPHF. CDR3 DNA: TGTGCCAGCAAGGGACAAGTGAATTCACCCCCCCACTTT.